These 27 T cell receptor beta chains came from one sample sequenced in a study of control samples from healthy donors and cancer patients. TCRdb's copy holds only in-frame clones and misses some; the assay was immunoSEQ multiplex PCR. The table shows about 53,000 clones, with around 90% occurring only once. Sequencing input: PBMCs. These receptors originate from a man in his sixties with head and neck cancer.

V is TRBV29-1 and J is TRBJ1-2, with D possibly matching TRBD1 (5 bases). The length of the CDR3 is 11 residues. Germline values: CDR1 SQVTM, CDR2 ANQGSEA. The V end was cut by 3 bases, the J end by 10 bases, with 12 bases between. In nucleotides, the CDR3 is TGCAGCGTTGATCTGCCAGGGTCCTACACCTTC. It specifies CSVDLPGSYTF.

The V gene is TRBV28, the J gene TRBJ1-4, with a possible D match to TRBD1 (5 bases). Per the germline V gene, CDR1 is MDHEN and CDR2 is SYDVKM. V was trimmed by 5 bases and J by 5 bases, leaving 15 bases between them. CDR3 size: 15 residues. Written as DNA, the CDR3 is TGTGCCAGCAGTACACATGAGGGGCCAAATGAAAAACTGTTTTTT. Protein sequence: CASSTHEGPNEKLFF.

J is TRBJ2-7 and V is TRBV7-3; 7 bases agree with TRBD1. The germline V gene encodes CDR1 SGHTA and CDR2 FQGTGA. J was trimmed by 6 bases and V by 2 bases; bases with no gene match: 7. This CDR3 spans 14 amino acids. The DNA of the CDR3 is TGTGCCAGCAGCTTAGACGCAGGGGGTGGCGAGCAGTACTTC. This sequence encodes CASSLDAGGGEQYF.

The chain carries TRBV7-2 and TRBJ1-2; no clear D gene. Germline CDR1 reads SGHTA; CDR2 reads FQGNSA. This CDR3 has 14 amino acids. The germline V and J ends were trimmed by 1 base and 6 bases, with 12 bases remaining between them. The CDR3 DNA reads as TGTGCCAGCAGCTTAGACGGCGAACCACATGGCTACACCTTC. Protein: CASSLDGEPHGYTF.

The rearrangement joins TRBV7-9 to TRBJ2-5; 10 bases line up with TRBD2. Trimming cost V 5 bases and J 5 bases; bases outside gene matches: 2. The CDR3 length is 13 residues. Per germline, CDR1 SEHNR and CDR2 FQNEAQ (reference sequence). The CDR3 DNA sequence: TGTGCCAGCAGCGTTAGCGGGGGGGAGACCCAGTACTTC. Translation gives CASSVSGGETQYF.

CDR3 DNA sequence: TGTGCCAGCAGTTTACGGCAGGGGGGGGACAAACTGTTTTTT. It specifies CASSLRQGGDKLFF. The gene calls are TRBV27 and TRBJ1-4; 7 bases are a match to TRBD1. The germline CDR1 and CDR2 sequences are MNHEY and SMNVEV (reference sequence). The CDR3 is made up of 14 amino acids. With V trimmed by 2 bases and J by 11 bases, 8 bases remained unmatched.

V gene TRBV10-3 combines with J gene TRBJ2-3, with D unclear. CDR3 size: 15 residues. Germline V gene lookup returns CDR1 ENHRY and CDR2 SYGVKD. The ends were cut back, 3 bases at V and 5 bases at J, with 15 bases in the middle. CDR3 region: CAISDRTTPLDTQYF. The CDR3 DNA reads as TGTGCCATCAGTGATAGGACGACGCCGCTAGATACGCAGTATTTT.

This sequence joins TRBV27 and TRBJ2-7, with D unclear. Germline V gene sequence: CDR1 MNHEY, CDR2 SMNVEV (reference sequence). The CDR3 is made up of 15 amino acids. The ends were cut back, 2 bases at V and 2 bases at J, with 13 bases in the middle. The CDR3 spells CASSLEPGTTYEQYF. The DNA for the CDR3 is TGTGCCAGCAGTTTAGAACCAGGCACCACCTACGAGCAGTACTTC.

As regards this clone: The junction and the germline gene differ at one end; a read error may be behind it. The same CDR3 can be traced to other DNA sequences in this sample. CDR3 sequence reads: CASSWDRQETQYF. Written as DNA, the CDR3 is TGTGCCAGCAGCTGGGACAGGCAAGAGACTCAGTACTTC. The chain recombines TRBV7-6 with TRBJ2-5; 8 positions match TRBD1. The length of the CDR3 is 13 residues. The germline V gene has CDR1 SGHVS and CDR2 FNYEAQ.

This sequence joins TRBV18 and TRBJ2-5, with D perhaps matching TRBD2 (5 bases). The CDR3 contains 13 residues. Germline loops: CDR1 KGHSH, CDR2 LQKENI. V was shortened by 3 bases and J by 0 bases, with 5 bases between the two germline ends. CDR3 nucleotide sequence: TGTGCCAGCTCACCGGACTACCAAGAGACCCAGTACTTC. It codes for CASSPDYQETQYF.

V is TRBV15 and J is TRBJ2-5; 8 nucleotides match TRBD2. Trimming took 8 bases from V and 5 from J; bases not matched to a gene: 10. Per the germline V gene, CDR1 is LNHNV and CDR2 is YYDKDF (reference sequence). The CDR3 runs to 14 residues. The DNA of the CDR3 is TGTGCCACCGGCCCGGGGGGGCGGGAGGAGACCCAGTACTTC. This codes for CATGPGGREETQYF. The full variable domain, completed using reference TRBV15 and TRBJ2-5, is DAMVIQNPRYQVTQFGKPVTLSCSQTLNHNVMYWYQQKSSQAPKLLFHYYDKDFNNEADTPDNFQSRRPNTSFCFLDIRSPGLGDTAMYLCATGPGGREETQYFGPGTRLLVL.

The chain is built from TRBV7-2 and TRBJ1-4; TRBD1 matches at 9 bases. CDR1 SGHTA and CDR2 FQGNSA come from the germline V gene. The CDR3 loop spans 13 amino acids. V lost 5 bases and J lost 10; bases outside the gene matches: 5. The CDR3 region has the DNA TGTGCCAGCAGCCCCGGACAGGGGTCAAAACTGTTTTTT. Translating it yields CASSPGQGSKLFF.

CDR3 protein: CASSFISTGASYNEQFF. CDR3 in DNA: TGTGCCAGCAGCTTCATAAGTACAGGGGCGTCCTACAATGAGCAGTTCTTC. The J gene is TRBJ2-1, the V gene TRBV7-9; TRBD1 matches 7 bases. The J segment lost 1 base and the V segment lost 3 bases, leaving 9 bases of the junction unmatched. Germline V lookup: CDR1 SEHNR, CDR2 FQNEAQ (reference sequence). The CDR3 consists of 17 residues.

The chain employs TRBV5-1 and TRBJ2-5; 12 bases match TRBD2. The CDR3 is made up of 16 amino acids. Losses at the gene ends were 2 bases for V and 4 bases for J; bases not matched to a gene: 6. From germline, CDR1 is SGHRS and CDR2 YFSETQ. The CDR3 DNA follows: TGCGCCAGCAGCTTAGCTAGCGGGGGGGAAGTAGAGACCCAGTACTTC. It yields the protein CASSLASGGEVETQYF.

The chain recombines TRBV6-2 or TRBV6-3 with TRBJ1-5; 8 nucleotides agree with TRBD1. V trimming: 2 bases; J trimming: 6 bases; junction bases outside the gene matches: 9. CDR3 length equals 16 residues. Germline CDR1 reads MNHEY; CDR2 reads SVGEGT. The DNA of the CDR3 is TGTGCCAGCAGTTACCGAGGACAGGGTGTCTCTCAGCCCCAGCATTTT. Its translation: CASSYRGQGVSQPQHF.

V is TRBV7-9 and J is TRBJ2-1, with D unclear. Trimming left V 5 bases short and J 6 bases short, with 17 bases between. CDR1 is SEHNR, CDR2 FQNEAQ, per germline (reference sequence). There are 15 residues in the CDR3. CDR3 loop: CASSVGPRTGNEQFF. As DNA, the CDR3 is TGTGCCAGCAGCGTAGGGCCCCGTACGGGCAATGAGCAGTTCTTC.

This chain connects TRBV7-9 to TRBJ1-2; tentatively, D is TRBD1 (5 bases). CDR3 length: 14 residues. Germline V gene lookup returns CDR1 SEHNR and CDR2 FQNEAQ (reference sequence). The V end lost 5 bases, the J end lost 4 bases, and 14 bases lay between the germline ends. CDR3 coding DNA: TGTGCCAGCAGCCCCCATGGGGCAGTCTATGGCTACACCTTC. Protein product: CASSPHGAVYGYTF.

J is TRBJ1-5 and V is TRBV19, with 8 bases that match TRBD1. Trimming removed 4 bases from V and 5 bases from J; junction bases left unmatched: 1. Per germline, CDR1 LNHDA and CDR2 SQIVND (reference sequence). There are 13 residues in the CDR3. CDR3 nucleotide sequence: TGTGCCAGTAGTACAGGGGGCGATCAGCCCCAGCATTTT. Protein product: CASSTGGDQPQHF.

The rearrangement uses TRBV7-9 and TRBJ2-7; possible D gene TRBD2, 7 bases. The germline V gene encodes CDR1 SEHNR and CDR2 FQNEAQ (reference sequence). Trimming took off 5 bases at V and 7 bases at J, with 15 bases between the two ends. The CDR3 has 13 residues. CDR3 DNA: TGTGCCAGCAGCGCGTACAGGGAGGGGGAGCAGTACTTC. Protein sequence: CASSAYREGEQYF.

J is TRBJ2-2 and V is TRBV5-1; 7 bases align to TRBD1. J lost 3 bases, V lost 5 bases, and 7 bases had no gene match. Germline lookup yields CDR1 SGHRS and CDR2 YFSETQ. This CDR3 contains 15 residues. The CDR3 sequence is CASRRWDRDTGELFF. CDR3 nucleotide sequence: TGCGCCAGCAGACGTTGGGACAGAGACACCGGGGAGCTGTTTTTT. The whole variable domain, filled in from reference TRBV5-1 and TRBJ2-2, reads KAGVTQTPRYLIKTRGQQVTLSCSPISGHRSVSWYQQTPGQGLQFLFEYFSETQRNKGNFPGRFSGRQFSNSRSEMNVSTLELGDSALYLCASRRWDRDTGELFFGEGSRLTVL.

The rearrangement uses TRBV10-1 and TRBJ1-6, with 7 positions matching TRBD1. This CDR3 region has 16 residues. Germline loops: CDR1 WNHNN, CDR2 SYGVQD (reference sequence). The V and J ends lost 6 bases and 8 bases, in that order; junction bases with no gene match: 13. CDR3: CASSPNPGQVDSPLHF. CDR3 bases: TGCGCCAGCAGCCCAAATCCCGGACAGGTGGATTCACCCCTCCACTTT.

The chain employs TRBV3-1 (or the pseudogene TRBV3-2) and TRBJ2-7; TRBD2 agrees at 14 bases. The CDR3 totals 17 residues. The germline CDR1 and CDR2 sequences are LGHDT and YNNKEL (reference sequence). V was clipped by 4 bases and J by 3 bases; unmatched bases: 8. The CDR3 nucleotides are TGTGCCAGCAGCCGCACATCCGGGACTAGCGGGAGCTACGAGCAGTACTTC. It codes for CASSRTSGTSGSYEQYF.

This clone was seen only a few times. The rearrangement uses TRBV18 and TRBJ1-1; D uncertain. The CDR3 runs 14 residues. V was clipped by 0 bases and J by 8 bases, with 13 bases between them. In germline, CDR1 is KGHSH, CDR2 LQKENI. In DNA form, the CDR3 reads TGTGCCAGCTCACCACCGGAAAGGTTAGGGGAAGCTTTCTTT. Translation gives CASSPPERLGEAFF. Looking up the rest from reference TRBV18 and TRBJ1-1 gives the full variable domain: NAGVMQNPRHLVRRRGQEARLRCSPMKGHSHVYWYRQLPEEGLKFMVYLQKENIIDESGMPKERFSAEFPKEGPSILRIQQVVRGDSAAYFCASSPPERLGEAFFGQGTRLTVV.

Of note for this clone: The same CDR3 arises from other DNA sequences in this sample as well. This chain links TRBV11-3 with TRBJ2-1; the match to TRBD1 covers 11 bases. The CDR3 runs 16 residues. Unmatched junction bases numbered 9, after V lost 5 bases and J lost 6 bases. The V gene's germline CDR1 is SGHNT and CDR2 YENEEA. The CDR3 region is CASSLGGTGGGNEQFF. CDR3 coding DNA: TGTGCCAGCAGCCTCGGGGGGACAGGGGGGGGCAATGAGCAGTTCTTC.

This clone has just one count. The rearrangement uses TRBV28 and TRBJ1-2, with 9 bases lining up with TRBD1. The junction had 9 bases not matched to a gene; V was cut back by 6 bases and J by 4 bases. The CDR3 totals 15 residues. Germline CDR1 and CDR2: MDHEN and SYDVKM. The CDR3 protein is CASRPPTGQGYGYTF. DNA for the CDR3: TGTGCCAGCAGGCCTCCTACGGGACAGGGCTATGGCTACACCTTC.

The chain joins TRBV5-1 to TRBJ2-3; possibly TRBD2 for D (5 bases). The V end was cut by 7 bases, the J end by 0 bases, with 15 bases between. CDR3 length: 15 residues. Germline assignment: CDR1 SGHRS and CDR2 YFSETQ. The CDR3 region is CASRLVGDSTDTQYF. The CDR3 region has the DNA TGCGCCAGCCGGTTGGTCGGGGATAGCACAGATACGCAGTATTTT.

The chain joins TRBV5-1 to TRBJ2-1; 8 bases are shared with TRBD2. The junction had 9 bases not matched to a gene; V was cut back by 4 bases and J by 3 bases. CDR1 is SGHRS and CDR2 is YFSETQ in the germline V gene. The CDR3 covers 16 residues. CDR3 in amino acids: CASSREPGLGYNEQFF. CDR3 sequence (DNA): TGCGCCAGCAGCAGGGAACCGGGACTAGGCTACAATGAGCAGTTCTTC.